This T cell receptor (beta chain) was sequenced for a study of identical twins. TCRdb itself ran the 5' RACE reads through MiXCR, one entry per CDR3 protein. The sample lists roughly 710,000 distinct CDR3 sequences; around 5.7% were seen once. This clonotype was seen a few times. Its antigen is undetermined. Findings and limits, study-wide: Among out-of-frame alpha sequences shared by twins, low generation probability occurred in excess. Invariant cells of the MAIT and iNKT types might have partly distorted the zero-insertion analyses.

Germline CDR1 is LNHNV and CDR2 is YYDKDF (reference sequence). This CDR3 spans 14 amino acids. V dropped 5 bases and J dropped 3; count of bases not matched to a gene: 3. The clonotype was recovered from a man younger than 35 in good health. This rearrangement joins TRBV15 to TRBJ2-7, with TRBD2 matching over 11 bases. Sample: naive T cells sorted from blood. CDR3 in DNA: TGTGCCACCAGCTCGGGGACTAGCGGCTACGAGCAGTACGTC. Residues: CATSSGTSGYEQYV.